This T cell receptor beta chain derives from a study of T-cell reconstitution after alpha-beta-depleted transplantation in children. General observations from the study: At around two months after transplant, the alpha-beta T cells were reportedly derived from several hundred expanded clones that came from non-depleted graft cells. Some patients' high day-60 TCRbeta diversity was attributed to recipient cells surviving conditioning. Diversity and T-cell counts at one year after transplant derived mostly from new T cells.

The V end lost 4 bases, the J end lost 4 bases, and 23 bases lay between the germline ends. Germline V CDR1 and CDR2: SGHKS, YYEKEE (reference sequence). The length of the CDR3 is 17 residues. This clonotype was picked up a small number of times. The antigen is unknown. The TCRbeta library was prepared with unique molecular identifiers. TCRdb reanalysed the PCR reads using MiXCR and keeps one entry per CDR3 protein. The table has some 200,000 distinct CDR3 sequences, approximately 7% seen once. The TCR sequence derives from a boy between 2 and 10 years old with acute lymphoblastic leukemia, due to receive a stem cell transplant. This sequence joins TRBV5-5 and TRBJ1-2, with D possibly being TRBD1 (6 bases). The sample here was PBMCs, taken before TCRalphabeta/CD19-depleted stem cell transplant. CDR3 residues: CASSTSTGSTRGYGYTF. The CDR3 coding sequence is TGTGCCAGCAGCACCTCGACAGGATCCACGAGGGGCTATGGCTACACCTTC.